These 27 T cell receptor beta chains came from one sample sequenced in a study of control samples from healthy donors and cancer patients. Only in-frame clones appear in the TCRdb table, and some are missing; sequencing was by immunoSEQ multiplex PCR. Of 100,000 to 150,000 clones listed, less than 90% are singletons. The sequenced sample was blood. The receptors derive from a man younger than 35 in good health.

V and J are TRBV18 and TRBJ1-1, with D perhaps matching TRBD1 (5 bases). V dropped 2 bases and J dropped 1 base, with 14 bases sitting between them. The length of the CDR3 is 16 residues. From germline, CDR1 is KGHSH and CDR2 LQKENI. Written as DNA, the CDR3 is TGTGCCAGCTCACCAAACGGGGCGAGTGGGAACACTGAAGCTTTCTTT. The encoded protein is CASSPNGASGNTEAFF.

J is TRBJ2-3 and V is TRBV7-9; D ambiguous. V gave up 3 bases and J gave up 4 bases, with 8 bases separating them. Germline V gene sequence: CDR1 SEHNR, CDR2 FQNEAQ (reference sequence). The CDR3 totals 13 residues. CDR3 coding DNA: TGTGCCAGCAGCTTTACGGGCCCAGATACGCAGTATTTT. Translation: CASSFTGPDTQYF. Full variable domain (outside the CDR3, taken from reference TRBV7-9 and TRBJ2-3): DTGVSQNPRHKITKRGQNVTFRCDPISEHNRLYWYRQTLGQGPEFLTYFQNEAQLEKSRLLSDRFSAERPKGSFSTLEIQRTEQGDSAMYLCASSFTGPDTQYFGPGTRLTVL.

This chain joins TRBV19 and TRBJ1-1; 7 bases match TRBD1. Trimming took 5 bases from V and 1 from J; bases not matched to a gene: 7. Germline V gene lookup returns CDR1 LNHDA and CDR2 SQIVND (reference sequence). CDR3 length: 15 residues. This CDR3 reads CASSPRQGENTEAFF. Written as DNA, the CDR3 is TGTGCCAGTAGTCCTAGGCAGGGGGAGAACACTGAAGCTTTCTTT.

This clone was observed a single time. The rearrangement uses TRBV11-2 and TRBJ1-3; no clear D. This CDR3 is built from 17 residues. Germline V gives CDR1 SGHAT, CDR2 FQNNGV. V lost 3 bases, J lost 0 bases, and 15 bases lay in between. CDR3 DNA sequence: TGTGCCAGCAGCTTTGGCGGCCTGGCCTCCTCTGGAAACACCATATATTTT. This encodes CASSFGGLASSGNTIYF.

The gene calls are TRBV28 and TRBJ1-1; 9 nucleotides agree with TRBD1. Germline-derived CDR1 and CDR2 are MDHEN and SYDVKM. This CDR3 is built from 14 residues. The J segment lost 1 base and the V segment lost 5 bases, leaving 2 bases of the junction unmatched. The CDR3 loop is CASSRQGGNTEAFF. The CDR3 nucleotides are TGTGCCAGCAGTAGACAGGGGGGGAACACTGAAGCTTTCTTT. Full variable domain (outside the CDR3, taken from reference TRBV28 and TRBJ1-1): DVKVTQSSRYLVKRTGEKVFLECVQDMDHENMFWYRQDPGLGLRLIYFSYDVKMKEKGDIPEGYSVSREKKERFSLILESASTNQTSMYLCASSRQGGNTEAFFGQGTRLTVV.

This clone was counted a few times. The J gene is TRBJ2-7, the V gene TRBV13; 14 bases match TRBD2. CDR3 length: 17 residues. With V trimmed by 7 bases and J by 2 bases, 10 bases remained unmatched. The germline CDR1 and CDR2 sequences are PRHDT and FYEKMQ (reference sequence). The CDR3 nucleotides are TGTGCCAGCACCAGACTAGCGGGAGGGCCTGAGACCTACGAGCAGTACTTC. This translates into CASTRLAGGPETYEQYF.

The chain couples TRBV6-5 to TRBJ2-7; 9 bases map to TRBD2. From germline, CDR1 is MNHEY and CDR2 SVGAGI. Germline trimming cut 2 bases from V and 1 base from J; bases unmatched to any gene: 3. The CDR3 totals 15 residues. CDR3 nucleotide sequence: TGTGCCAGCAGTTACCGAAGCGGGAGGTCCTACGAGCAGTACTTC. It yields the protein CASSYRSGRSYEQYF.

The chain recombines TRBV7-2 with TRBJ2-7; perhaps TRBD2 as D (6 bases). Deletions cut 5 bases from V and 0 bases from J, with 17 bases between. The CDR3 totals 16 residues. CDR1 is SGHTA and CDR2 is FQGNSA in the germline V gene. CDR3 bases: TGTGCCAGCAGCCTCCGTAGCGGTTCTTTCTCCTACGAGCAGTACTTC. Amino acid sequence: CASSLRSGSFSYEQYF.

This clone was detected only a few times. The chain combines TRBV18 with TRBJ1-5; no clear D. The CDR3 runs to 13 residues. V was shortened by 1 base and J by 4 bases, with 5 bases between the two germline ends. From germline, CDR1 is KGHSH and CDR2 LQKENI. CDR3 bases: TGTGCCAGCTCACCACAGGGTAATCAGCCCCAGCATTTT. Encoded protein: CASSPQGNQPQHF.

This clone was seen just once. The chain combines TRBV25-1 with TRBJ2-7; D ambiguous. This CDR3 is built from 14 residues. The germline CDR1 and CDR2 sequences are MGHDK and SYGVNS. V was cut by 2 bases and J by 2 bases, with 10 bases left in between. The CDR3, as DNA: TGTGCCAGCAGTGAAGACACCAGGACCTACGAGCAGTACTTC. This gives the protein CASSEDTRTYEQYF.

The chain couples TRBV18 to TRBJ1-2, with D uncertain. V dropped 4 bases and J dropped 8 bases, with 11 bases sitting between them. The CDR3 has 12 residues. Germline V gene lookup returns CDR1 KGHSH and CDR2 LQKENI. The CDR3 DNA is TGTGCCAGCTCACGGGGTTGCGGCGGCTACACCTTC. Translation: CASSRGCGGYTF.

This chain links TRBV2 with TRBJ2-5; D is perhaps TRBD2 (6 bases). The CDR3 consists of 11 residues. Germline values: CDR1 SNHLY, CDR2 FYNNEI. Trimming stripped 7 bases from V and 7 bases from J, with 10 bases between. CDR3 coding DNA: TGTGCCAGCAACGGAGGGGCGACCCAGTACTTC. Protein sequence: CASNGGATQYF.

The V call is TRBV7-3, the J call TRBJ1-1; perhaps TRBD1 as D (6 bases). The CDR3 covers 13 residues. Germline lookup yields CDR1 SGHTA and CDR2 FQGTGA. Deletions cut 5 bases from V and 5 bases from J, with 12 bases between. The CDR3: CASSRTTGTEAFF. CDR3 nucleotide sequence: TGTGCCAGCAGCCGTACTACAGGGACTGAAGCTTTCTTT.

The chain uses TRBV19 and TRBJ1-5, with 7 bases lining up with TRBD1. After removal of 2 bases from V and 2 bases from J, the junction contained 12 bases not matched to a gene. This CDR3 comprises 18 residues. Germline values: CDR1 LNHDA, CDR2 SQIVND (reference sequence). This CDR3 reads CASSISVPGGIGNQPQHF. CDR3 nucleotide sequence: TGTGCCAGTAGTATAAGCGTACCAGGGGGTATAGGCAATCAGCCCCAGCATTTT. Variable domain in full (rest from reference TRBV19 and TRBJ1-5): DGGITQSPKYLFRKEGQNVTLSCEQNLNHDAMYWYRQDPGQGLRLIYYSQIVNDFQKGDIAEGYSVSREKKESFPLTVTSAQKNPTAFYLCASSISVPGGIGNQPQHFGDGTRLSIL.

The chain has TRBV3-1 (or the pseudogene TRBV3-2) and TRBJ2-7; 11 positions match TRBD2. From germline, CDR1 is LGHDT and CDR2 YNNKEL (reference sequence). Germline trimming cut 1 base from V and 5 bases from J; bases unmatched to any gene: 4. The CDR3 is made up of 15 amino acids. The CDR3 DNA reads TGTGCCAGCAGCCAAGTTACTAGCGGGAGAAACGAGCAGTACTTC. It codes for CASSQVTSGRNEQYF.

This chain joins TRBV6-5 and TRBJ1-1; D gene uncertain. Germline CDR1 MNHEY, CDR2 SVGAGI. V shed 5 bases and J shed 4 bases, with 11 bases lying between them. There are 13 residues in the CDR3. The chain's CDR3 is CASSLGGVTEAFF. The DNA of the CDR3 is TGTGCCAGCAGTCTCGGCGGGGTCACTGAAGCTTTCTTT.

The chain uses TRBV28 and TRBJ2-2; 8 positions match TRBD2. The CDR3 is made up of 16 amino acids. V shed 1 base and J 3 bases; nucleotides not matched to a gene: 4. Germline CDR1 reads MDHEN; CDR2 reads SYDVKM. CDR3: CASSLLGRGDTGELFF. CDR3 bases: TGTGCCAGCAGTTTATTGGGGCGGGGGGACACCGGGGAGCTGTTTTTT. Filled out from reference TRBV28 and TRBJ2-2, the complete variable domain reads DVKVTQSSRYLVKRTGEKVFLECVQDMDHENMFWYRQDPGLGLRLIYFSYDVKMKEKGDIPEGYSVSREKKERFSLILESASTNQTSMYLCASSLLGRGDTGELFFGEGSRLTVL.

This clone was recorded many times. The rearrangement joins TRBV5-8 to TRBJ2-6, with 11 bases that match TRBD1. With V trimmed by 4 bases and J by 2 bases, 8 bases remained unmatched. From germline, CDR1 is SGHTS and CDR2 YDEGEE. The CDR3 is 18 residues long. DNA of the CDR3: TGTGCCAGCAGCCGTGTTCCGGGACAGGGGGCTGGGGCCAACGTCCTGACTTTC. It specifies CASSRVPGQGAGANVLTF.

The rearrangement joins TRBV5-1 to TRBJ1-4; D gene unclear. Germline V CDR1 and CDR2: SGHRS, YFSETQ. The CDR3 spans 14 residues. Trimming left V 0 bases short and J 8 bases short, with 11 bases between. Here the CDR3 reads CASSLGRVGEKLFF. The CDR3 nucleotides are TGCGCCAGCAGCTTGGGAAGGGTAGGAGAAAAACTGTTTTTT.

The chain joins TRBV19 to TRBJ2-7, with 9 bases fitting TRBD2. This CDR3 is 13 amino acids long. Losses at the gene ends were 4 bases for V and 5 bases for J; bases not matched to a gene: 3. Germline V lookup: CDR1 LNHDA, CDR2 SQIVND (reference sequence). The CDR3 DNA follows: TGTGCCAGTAGTAGGCGGGAGGGCGACGAGCAGTACTTC. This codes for CASSRREGDEQYF.

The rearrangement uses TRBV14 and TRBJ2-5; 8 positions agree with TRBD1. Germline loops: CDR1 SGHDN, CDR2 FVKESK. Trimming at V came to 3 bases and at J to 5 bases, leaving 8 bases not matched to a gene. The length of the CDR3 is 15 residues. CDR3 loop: CASSQDRVLIETQYF. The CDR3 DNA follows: TGTGCCAGCAGCCAGGACAGGGTGTTGATTGAGACCCAGTACTTC.

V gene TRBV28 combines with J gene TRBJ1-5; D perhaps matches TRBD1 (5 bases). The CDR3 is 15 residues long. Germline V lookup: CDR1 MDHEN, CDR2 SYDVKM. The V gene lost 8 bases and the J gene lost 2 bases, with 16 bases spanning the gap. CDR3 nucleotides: TGTGCCAGCCATCATCTGTTAGGGGGCAATCAGCCCCAGCATTTT. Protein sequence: CASHHLLGGNQPQHF.

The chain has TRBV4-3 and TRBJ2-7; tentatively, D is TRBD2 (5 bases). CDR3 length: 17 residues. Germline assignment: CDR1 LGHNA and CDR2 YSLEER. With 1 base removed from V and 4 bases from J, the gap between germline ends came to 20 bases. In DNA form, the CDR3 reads TGCGCCAGCAGCCAAGCTAGTTCGGGATTTTCTCTATACGAGCAGTACTTC. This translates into CASSQASSGFSLYEQYF.

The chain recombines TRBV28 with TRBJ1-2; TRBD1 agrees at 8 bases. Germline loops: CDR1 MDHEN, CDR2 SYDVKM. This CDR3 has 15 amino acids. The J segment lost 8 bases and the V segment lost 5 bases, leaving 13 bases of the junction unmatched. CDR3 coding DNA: TGTGCCAGCAGTCCACAGGGGGGCGCCTTCAACGGCTACACCTTC. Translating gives CASSPQGGAFNGYTF.

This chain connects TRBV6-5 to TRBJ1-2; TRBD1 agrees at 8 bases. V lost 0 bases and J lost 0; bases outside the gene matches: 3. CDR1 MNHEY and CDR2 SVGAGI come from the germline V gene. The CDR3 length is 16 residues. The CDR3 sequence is CASSYSPQGANYGYTF. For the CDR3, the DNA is TGTGCCAGCAGTTACTCCCCACAGGGGGCTAACTATGGCTACACCTTC.

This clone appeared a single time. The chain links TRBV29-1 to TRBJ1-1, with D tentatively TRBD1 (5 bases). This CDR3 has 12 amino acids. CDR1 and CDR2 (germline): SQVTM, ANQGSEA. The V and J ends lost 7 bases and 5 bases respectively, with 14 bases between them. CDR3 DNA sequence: TGCAGCGCTAAGGGGCAAAGGACTGAAGCTTTCTTT. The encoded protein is CSAKGQRTEAFF.

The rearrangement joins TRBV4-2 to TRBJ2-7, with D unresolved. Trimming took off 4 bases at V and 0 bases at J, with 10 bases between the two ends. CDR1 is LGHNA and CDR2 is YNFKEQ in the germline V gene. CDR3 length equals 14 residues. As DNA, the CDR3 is TGTGCCAGCAGCCTCCTACAAACCTCCTACGAGCAGTACTTC. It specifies CASSLLQTSYEQYF.